Presented here are 14 T cell receptor beta chains from one specimen sequenced in a study of cytomegalovirus exposure and HLA in healthy donors. Repertoires were generated with immunoSEQ multiplex PCR, while TCRdb's copy carries only in-frame clones and drops some. Of roughly 100,000 clones listed, 85% to 90% are singletons. Sequences were obtained from PBMCs. These receptors were obtained from a woman under 30 in good health and CMV-seropositive.

The rearrangement joins TRBV19 to TRBJ2-7; 7 nucleotides line up with TRBD1. The length of the CDR3 is 14 residues. Germline values: CDR1 LNHDA, CDR2 SQIVND (reference sequence). The trim removed 3 bases at V and 4 bases at J, leaving 6 bases unmatched. CDR3 DNA: TGTGCCAGTAGTATTCCGGGACAGCCTTACGAGCAGTACTTC. Residues: CASSIPGQPYEQYF. Using reference TRBV19 and TRBJ2-7 for the parts outside the CDR3, the full variable domain is DGGITQSPKYLFRKEGQNVTLSCEQNLNHDAMYWYRQDPGQGLRLIYYSQIVNDFQKGDIAEGYSVSREKKESFPLTVTSAQKNPTAFYLCASSIPGQPYEQYFGPGTRLTVT.

The V and J genes are TRBV6-5 and TRBJ2-3, with TRBD1 as a possible D gene (5 bases). Germline V gene data show CDR1 as MNHEY and CDR2 as SVGAGI. Trimming shortened V by 6 bases and J by 0 bases, and 7 bases separated the two germline ends. The CDR3 contains 13 residues. The DNA of the CDR3 is TGTGCCAGCAGGACAGTTAGCACAGATACGCAGTATTTT. Translated: CASRTVSTDTQYF.

The chain recombines TRBV18 with TRBJ2-1; D is unclear. The V end was cut by 6 bases, the J end by 6 bases, with 6 bases between. Per germline, CDR1 KGHSH and CDR2 LQKENI. CDR3 size: 11 residues. In DNA form, the CDR3 reads TGTGCCAGCTCCCTAAGCAATGAGCAGTTCTTC. It translates to CASSLSNEQFF.

The chain couples TRBV7-9 to TRBJ1-2, with 9 bases lining up with TRBD1. CDR1 is SEHNR, CDR2 FQNEAQ, per germline (reference sequence). J lost 3 bases, V lost 4 bases, and 9 bases had no gene match. This CDR3 has 16 residues. CDR3 nucleotides: TGTGCCAGCAGCTACGCCCGGGACAGGGTGGACTATGGCTACACCTTC. Protein sequence: CASSYARDRVDYGYTF.

The chain couples TRBV29-1 to TRBJ1-2, with 10 bases identical to TRBD1. Germline V CDR1 and CDR2: SQVTM, ANQGSEA. The ends lost 6 bases at V and 8 bases at J; junction bases unmatched: 12. The CDR3 length is 14 residues. The CDR3 coding sequence is TGCAGCGTCCGTCGGGACAGGGGCCTTTCCGGCTACACCTTC. This gives the protein CSVRRDRGLSGYTF.

The chain combines TRBV9 with TRBJ2-7; 8 bases line up with TRBD1. With V trimmed by 4 bases and J by 6 bases, 3 bases remained unmatched. The CDR3 covers 12 residues. Germline V gene sequence: CDR1 SGDLS, CDR2 YYNGEE. The DNA for the CDR3 is TGTGCCAGCAGCCGAGGACAGGGCGAGCAGTACTTC. This gives the protein CASSRGQGEQYF.

The chain is built from TRBV11-2 and TRBJ2-7; TRBD2 is a possible D gene (5 bases). With 5 bases removed from V and 7 bases from J, the gap between germline ends came to 12 bases. Germline V gene sequence: CDR1 SGHAT, CDR2 FQNNGV. This CDR3 comprises 12 residues. This CDR3 reads CASSPVPGEQYF. CDR3 nucleotide sequence: TGTGCCAGCAGCCCCGTACCGGGAGAGCAGTACTTC. The whole variable domain, filled in from reference TRBV11-2 and TRBJ2-7, reads EAGVAQSPRYKIIEKRQSVAFWCNPISGHATLYWYQQILGQGPKLLIQFQNNGVVDDSQLPKDRFSAERLKGVDSTLKIQPAKLEDSAVYLCASSPVPGEQYFGPGTRLTVT.

The chain links TRBV6-5 to TRBJ2-2, with TRBD1 matching 7 bases. Germline values: CDR1 MNHEY, CDR2 SVGAGI. This CDR3 is built from 15 residues. J lost 4 bases, V lost 5 bases, and 7 bases had no gene match. The CDR3 nucleotides are TGTGCCAGCAGTGACTACTACAGGGGCACCGGGGAGCTGTTTTTT. Its translation: CASSDYYRGTGELFF.

The chain joins TRBV6-5 to TRBJ2-3; TRBD1 is a possible D gene (5 bases). The CDR3 runs 16 residues. Between the trimmed V and J ends, which lost 6 bases and 1 base, there was a span of 17 bases. Per germline, CDR1 MNHEY and CDR2 SVGAGI. The CDR3 loop reads CASSYMTVGGTDTQYF. CDR3 bases: TGTGCCAGCAGCTACATGACAGTCGGTGGCACAGATACGCAGTATTTT.

This clone was observed a single time. The chain recombines TRBV7-9 with TRBJ2-7; a possible D gene is TRBD1 (7 bases). The CDR3 consists of 16 residues. Germline assignment: CDR1 SEHNR and CDR2 FQNEAQ (reference sequence). V lost 2 bases, J lost 3 bases, and 17 bases lay in between. This chain's CDR3 is CASSLWLEGANYEQYF. The CDR3 nucleotides read TGTGCCAGCAGCTTATGGTTGGAGGGGGCCAACTACGAGCAGTACTTC.

J is TRBJ1-6 and V is TRBV5-4; tentatively, D is TRBD1 (6 bases). The CDR3 is made up of 14 amino acids. The germline V and J ends were trimmed by 3 bases and 13 bases, with 17 bases remaining between them. Germline CDR1 and CDR2: SGHNT and YYREEE (reference sequence). CDR3 DNA: TGTGCCAGCAGCTCCCGGCGGGGGCCAACGCCCCTCCACTTT. Its protein is CASSSRRGPTPLHF.

This clone was seen more than once but under ten times. The chain combines TRBV7-9 with TRBJ1-6; possible D gene TRBD1, 6 bases. CDR1 is SEHNR and CDR2 is FQNEAQ in the germline V gene (reference sequence). V gave up 5 bases and J gave up 14 bases, with 13 bases separating them. This CDR3 has 12 residues. CDR3 loop: CASSIQGITLHF. The DNA for the CDR3 is TGTGCCAGCAGCATACAGGGTATCACCCTCCACTTT.

The V and J genes are TRBV7-9 and TRBJ2-3; D is perhaps TRBD1 (5 bases). V dropped 1 base and J dropped 2 bases, with 10 bases sitting between them. Germline CDR1 and CDR2: SEHNR and FQNEAQ (reference sequence). The length of the CDR3 is 15 residues. CDR3 sequence reads: CASSLGQGSTDTQYF. In DNA form, the CDR3 reads TGTGCCAGCAGCTTAGGGCAGGGTTCCACAGATACGCAGTATTTT. The entire variable domain, with the rest obtained from reference TRBV7-9 and TRBJ2-3, is as follows: DTGVSQNPRHKITKRGQNVTFRCDPISEHNRLYWYRQTLGQGPEFLTYFQNEAQLEKSRLLSDRFSAERPKGSFSTLEIQRTEQGDSAMYLCASSLGQGSTDTQYFGPGTRLTVL.

V usage is TRBV4-1 and J usage is TRBJ2-1, with 10 bases matching TRBD2. CDR1 and CDR2 (germline): MGHRA, YSYEKL. With 0 bases clipped from V and 0 bases from J, the junction kept 2 bases outside the gene matches. This CDR3 region has 17 residues. CDR3 loop: CASSQDASGSSYNEQFF. CDR3 in DNA: TGCGCCAGCAGCCAAGATGCTAGCGGGAGCTCCTACAATGAGCAGTTCTTC.